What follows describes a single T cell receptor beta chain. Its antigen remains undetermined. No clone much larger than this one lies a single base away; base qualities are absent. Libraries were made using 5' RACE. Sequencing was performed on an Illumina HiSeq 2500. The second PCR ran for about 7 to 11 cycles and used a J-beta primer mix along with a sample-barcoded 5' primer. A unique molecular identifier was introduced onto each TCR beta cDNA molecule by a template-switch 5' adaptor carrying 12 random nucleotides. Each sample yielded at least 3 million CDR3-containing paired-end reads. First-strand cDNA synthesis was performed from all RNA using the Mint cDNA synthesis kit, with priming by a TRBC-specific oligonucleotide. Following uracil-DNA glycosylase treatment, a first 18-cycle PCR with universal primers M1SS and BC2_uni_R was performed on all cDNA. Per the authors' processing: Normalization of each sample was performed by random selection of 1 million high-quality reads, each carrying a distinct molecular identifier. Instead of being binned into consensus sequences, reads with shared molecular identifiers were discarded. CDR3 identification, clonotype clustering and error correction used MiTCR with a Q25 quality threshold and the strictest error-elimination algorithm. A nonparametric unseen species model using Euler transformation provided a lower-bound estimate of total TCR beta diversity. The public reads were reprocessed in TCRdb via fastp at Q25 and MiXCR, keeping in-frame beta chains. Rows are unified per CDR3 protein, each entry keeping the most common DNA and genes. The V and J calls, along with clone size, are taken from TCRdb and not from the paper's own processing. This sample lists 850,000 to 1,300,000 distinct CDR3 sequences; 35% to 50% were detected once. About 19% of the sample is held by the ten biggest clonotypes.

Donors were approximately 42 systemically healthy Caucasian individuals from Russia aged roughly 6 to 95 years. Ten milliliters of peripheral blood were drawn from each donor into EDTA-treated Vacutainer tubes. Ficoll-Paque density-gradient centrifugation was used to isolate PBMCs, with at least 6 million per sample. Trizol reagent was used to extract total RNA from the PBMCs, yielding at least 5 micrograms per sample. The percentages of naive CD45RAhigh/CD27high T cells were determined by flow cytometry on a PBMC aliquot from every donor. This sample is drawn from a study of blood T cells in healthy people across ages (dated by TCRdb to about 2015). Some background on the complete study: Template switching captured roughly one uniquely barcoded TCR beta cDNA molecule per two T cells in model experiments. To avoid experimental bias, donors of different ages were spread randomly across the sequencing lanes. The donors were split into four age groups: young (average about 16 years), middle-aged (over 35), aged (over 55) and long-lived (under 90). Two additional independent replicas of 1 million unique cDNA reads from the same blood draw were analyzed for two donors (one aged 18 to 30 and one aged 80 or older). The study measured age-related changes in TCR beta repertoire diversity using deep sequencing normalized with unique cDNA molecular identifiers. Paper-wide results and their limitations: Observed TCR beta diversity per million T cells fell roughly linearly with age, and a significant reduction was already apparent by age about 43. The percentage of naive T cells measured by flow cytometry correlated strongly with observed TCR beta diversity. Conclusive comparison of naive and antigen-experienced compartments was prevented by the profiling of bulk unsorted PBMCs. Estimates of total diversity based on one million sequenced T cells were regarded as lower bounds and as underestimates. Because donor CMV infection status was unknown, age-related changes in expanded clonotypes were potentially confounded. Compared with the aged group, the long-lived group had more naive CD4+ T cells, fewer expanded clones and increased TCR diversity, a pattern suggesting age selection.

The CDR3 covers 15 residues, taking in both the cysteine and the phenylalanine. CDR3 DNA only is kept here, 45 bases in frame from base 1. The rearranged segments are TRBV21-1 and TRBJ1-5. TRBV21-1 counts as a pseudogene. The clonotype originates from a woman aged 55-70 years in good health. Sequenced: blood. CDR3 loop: CASSKVARRNQPQHF. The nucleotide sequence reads TGTGCCAGCAGCAAAGTAGCACGGAGAAATCAGCCCCAGCATTTT.